The table lists the clone carrying this T cell receptor (beta chain) with a few counts. What it binds is not known. This PCR relied on a set of 60 Vbeta primers and 13 Jbeta primers. Sequencing used immunoSEQ multiplex PCR; TCRdb keeps in-frame clones, though not all of them. The repertoire holds approximately 120,000 clones, with under 12% as singletons. These data are taken from a study of cytomegalovirus exposure and HLA in healthy donors. Points from the study as a whole: Within the data, a cluster of highly shared sequence variants was likely a sequencing artifact.

The sample was PBMCs. The source of this sequence is a woman between 18 and 30 years old in good health and CMV-seropositive.

DNA of the CDR3: TGTGCCAGTGGGTTGCACGGGTCGATCACCGGGGAGCTGTTTTTT. Translating it yields CASGLHGSITGELFF. The gene calls are TRBV19 and TRBJ2-2; D gene unclear. The V gene lost 8 bases and the J gene lost 4 bases, with 17 bases spanning the gap. The CDR3 loop spans 15 amino acids. The germline gives CDR1 LNHDA, CDR2 SQIVND (reference sequence).